This TCR beta chain was profiled in a study of shared clonotypes between healthy human individuals. Clones were sequenced by immunoSEQ multiplex PCR, and TCRdb holds only the in-frame ones, with some missing. The data show roughly 1,500,000 clones, approximately 98.5% seen once. Study results and limitations: Generally, naive subsets came out with larger estimated richness than memory subsets.

With respect to this clone: Its target is unknown.

The CDR3 has 17 amino acids. The V end lost 3 bases, the J end lost 0 bases, and 12 bases lay between the germline ends. Germline V gives CDR1 LNHDA, CDR2 SQIVND (reference sequence). The chain is built from TRBV19 and TRBJ2-6, with D possibly TRBD1 on 6 matching bases. This sequence was found in a man in his thirties or forties in good health. Material: naive CD4+ T cells sorted from blood. The subset is: CD45RA+ positively selected. The CDR3: CASSIEQGHSGANVLTF. CDR3 nucleotide sequence: TGTGCCAGTAGTATTGAACAGGGCCACTCTGGGGCCAACGTCCTGACTTTC.